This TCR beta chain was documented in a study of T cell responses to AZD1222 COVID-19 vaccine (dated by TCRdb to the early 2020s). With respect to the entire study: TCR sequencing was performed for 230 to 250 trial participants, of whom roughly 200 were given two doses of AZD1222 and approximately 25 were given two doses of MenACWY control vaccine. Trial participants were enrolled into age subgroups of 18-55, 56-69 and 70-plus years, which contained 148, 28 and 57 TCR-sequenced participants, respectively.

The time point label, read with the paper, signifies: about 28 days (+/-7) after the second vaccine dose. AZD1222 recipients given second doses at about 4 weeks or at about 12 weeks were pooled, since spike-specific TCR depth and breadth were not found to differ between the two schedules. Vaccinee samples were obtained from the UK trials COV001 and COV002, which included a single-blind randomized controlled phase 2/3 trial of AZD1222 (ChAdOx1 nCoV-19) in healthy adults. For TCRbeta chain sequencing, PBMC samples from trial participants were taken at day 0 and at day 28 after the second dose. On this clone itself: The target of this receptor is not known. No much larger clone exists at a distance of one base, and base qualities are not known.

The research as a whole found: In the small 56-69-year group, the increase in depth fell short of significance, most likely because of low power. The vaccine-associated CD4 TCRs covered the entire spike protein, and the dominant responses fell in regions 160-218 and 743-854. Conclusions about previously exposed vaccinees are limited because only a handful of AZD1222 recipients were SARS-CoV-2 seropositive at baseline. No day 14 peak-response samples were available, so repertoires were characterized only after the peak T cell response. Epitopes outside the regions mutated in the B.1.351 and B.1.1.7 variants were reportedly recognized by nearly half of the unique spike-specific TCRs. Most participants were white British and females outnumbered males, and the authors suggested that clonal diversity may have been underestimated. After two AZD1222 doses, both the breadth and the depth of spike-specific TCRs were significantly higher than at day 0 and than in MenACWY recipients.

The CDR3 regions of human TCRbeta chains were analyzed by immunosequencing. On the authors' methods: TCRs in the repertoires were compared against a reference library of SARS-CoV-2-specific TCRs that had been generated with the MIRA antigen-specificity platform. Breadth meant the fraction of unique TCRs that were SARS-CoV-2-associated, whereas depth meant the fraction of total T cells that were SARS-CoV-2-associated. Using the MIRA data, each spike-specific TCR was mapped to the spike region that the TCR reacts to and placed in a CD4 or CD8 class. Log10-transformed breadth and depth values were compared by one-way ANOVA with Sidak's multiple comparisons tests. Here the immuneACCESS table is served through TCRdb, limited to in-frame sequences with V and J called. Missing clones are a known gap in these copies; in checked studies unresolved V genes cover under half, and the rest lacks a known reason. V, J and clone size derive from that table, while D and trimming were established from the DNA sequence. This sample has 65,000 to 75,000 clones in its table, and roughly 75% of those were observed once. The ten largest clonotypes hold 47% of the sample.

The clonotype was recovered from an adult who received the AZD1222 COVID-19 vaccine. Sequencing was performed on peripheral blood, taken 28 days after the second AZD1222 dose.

CDR3 region: CSAESANTGELFF. The DNA is TGCAGCGCAGAGTCGGCGAACACCGGGGAGCTGTTTTTT. Recombination connected TRBV29-1 to TRBJ2-2; too little of a D gene remains to name it. Counted from cysteine to phenylalanine, this CDR3 has 13 amino acids. Of all the DNA, just the CDR3 is kept, 39 bases in frame from base 1. The CDR1 and CDR2 encoded by the germline V gene are SQVTM and ANQGSEA. The germline ends are 9 bases apart after V is trimmed by 7 bases and J by 0 bases.